A single sample is the source of the 31 T cell receptor beta chains below, sequenced in a study of T cells expressing NK-cell markers. TCRdb derives one entry per CDR3 protein from the 5' RACE reads, leaving out DNA. The sample includes 300,000 to 500,000 distinct CDR3 sequences. Material: blood T cells: a sorted CD56 or NKG2C T cell subset, CD4+ or CD8+ T cells, or bulk PBMC T cells (not recorded which). All receptors come from a woman in her forties or fifties in good health.

The chain employs TRBV14 and TRBJ2-1; lacking DNA, the TRBD2 call made by TCRdb goes unchecked. The CDR3 loop spans 16 amino acids. The germline gives CDR1 SGHDN, CDR2 FVKESK. CDR3 protein: CASSQGPGLGYNEQFF.

The rearrangement joins TRBV4-1 to TRBJ2-7; TCRdb picks TRBD2, but there is no DNA to check that call. The CDR3 totals 15 residues. Germline CDR1 reads MGHRA; CDR2 reads YSYEKL. CDR3 amino acids: CASSPTSGRSYEQYF.

The V gene is TRBV20-1, the J gene TRBJ2-3; with no DNA, the TCRdb D assignment of TRBD1 cannot be verified. The CDR3 sequence is 15 residues long. Germline V gene data show CDR1 as DFQATT and CDR2 as SNEGSKA (reference sequence). CDR3 protein: CSARGDGRGGDTQYF.

The genes are TRBV9 and TRBJ2-7; TCRdb lists TRBD1, though no DNA is available to test this call. The CDR3 length is 15 residues. The germline V gene encodes CDR1 SGDLS and CDR2 YYNGEE. CDR3 sequence: CASSIDGTGQYEQYF.

The V call is TRBV29-1, the J call TRBJ1-5; TCRdb returns TRBD1, unconfirmable since there is no DNA. The CDR3 runs 14 residues. Looked up from germline, CDR1 is SQVTM and CDR2 is ANQGSEA. CDR3 in amino acids: CSVIPGGRDQPQHF. The variable domain in full, with the rest retrieved from reference TRBV29-1 and TRBJ1-5, is SAVISQKPSRDICQRGTSLTIQCQVDSQVTMMFWYRQQPGQSLTLIATANQGSEATYESGFVIDKFPISRPNLTFSTLTVSNMSPEDSSIYLCSVIPGGRDQPQHFGDGTRLSIL.

This rearrangement joins TRBV5-1 to TRBJ2-2; TCRdb names TRBD2, which stays unverified in the absence of DNA. The CDR3 has 18 residues. CDR1 SGHRS and CDR2 YFSETQ come from the germline V gene. The CDR3 reads CASSPISGRAINTGELFF.

The V gene is TRBV6-6, the J gene TRBJ1-4; TCRdb names TRBD1, which stays unverified in the absence of DNA. This CDR3 region has 14 residues. Per germline, CDR1 MNHNY and CDR2 SVGAGI (reference sequence). The CDR3 sequence: CAARDGATNEKLFF.

V is TRBV3-1 and J is TRBJ2-5. In germline, CDR1 is LGHDT, CDR2 YNNKEL (reference sequence). The CDR3 sequence is 14 residues long. CDR3 protein: CASSQDLNERTQYF.

The chain links TRBV7-2 to TRBJ2-1; TCRdb proposes TRBD2, but this gene call is untestable without DNA. The germline V gene encodes CDR1 SGHTA and CDR2 FQGNSA. This CDR3 region has 13 residues. CDR3 protein: CASSPGLTNEQFF.

The chain carries TRBV7-9 and TRBJ2-2; TCRdb's D call, TRBD1, is unchecked because there is no DNA. The germline V gene encodes CDR1 SEHNR and CDR2 FQNEAQ (reference sequence). The CDR3 is made up of 15 amino acids. The CDR3 here is CASSLGDPGTGELFF.

The chain has TRBV28 and TRBJ1-5. Germline V gene sequence: CDR1 MDHEN, CDR2 SYDVKM. The CDR3 covers 14 residues. The chain's CDR3 is CASSFLDLGQPQHF. The full variable domain, its missing parts supplied by reference TRBV28 and TRBJ1-5, is DVKVTQSSRYLVKRTGEKVFLECVQDMDHENMFWYRQDPGLGLRLIYFSYDVKMKEKGDIPEGYSVSREKKERFSLILESASTNQTSMYLCASSFLDLGQPQHFGDGTRLSIL.

The chain couples TRBV5-1 to TRBJ2-3. This CDR3 has 14 residues. Germline lookup yields CDR1 SGHRS and CDR2 YFSETQ. This chain's CDR3 is CASSQGLTTDTQYF.

This chain connects TRBV12-3 or TRBV12-4 to TRBJ1-2; absent DNA, TCRdb's TRBD1 call cannot be checked. This CDR3 contains 12 residues. This CDR3 reads CASSLGGFRYTF.

The chain combines TRBV11-2 with TRBJ2-1; TCRdb's D call of TRBD1 is untestable without DNA. This CDR3 spans 15 amino acids. Germline-derived CDR1 and CDR2 are SGHAT and FQNNGV. This chain's CDR3 is CASSSSRMGHHEQFF.

The CDR3 spells CASSLELGRGTDTQYF. This chain links TRBV27 with TRBJ2-3; TCRdb calls TRBD2, which cannot be checked without DNA. The CDR3 contains 16 residues. Germline CDR1 MNHEY, CDR2 SMNVEV (reference sequence).

The V gene is TRBV30, the J gene TRBJ1-2; TCRdb outputs TRBD1, but without DNA this stays unchecked. The CDR3 consists of 15 residues. Germline CDR1 and CDR2: GTSNPN and SVGIG (reference sequence). The CDR3 is CAWRIQGAMDYGYTF.

The V call is TRBV2, the J call TRBJ2-3. The CDR3 spans 11 residues. Germline CDR1 is SNHLY and CDR2 is FYNNEI. The CDR3 sequence is CATTLVNTQYF.

The CDR3 sequence is CSAGGGLAVYNEQFF. The V and J genes are TRBV20-1 and TRBJ2-1; TCRdb picks TRBD2, but there is no DNA to check that call. The CDR3 runs 15 residues. Germline loops: CDR1 DFQATT, CDR2 SNEGSKA (reference sequence).

The chain carries TRBV5-1 and TRBJ2-1; the TRBD2 assignment by TCRdb is unverifiable without DNA. Germline V gene lookup returns CDR1 SGHRS and CDR2 YFSETQ. This CDR3 has 15 amino acids. The CDR3 region is CASSFSSGRNNEQFF.

The chain is built from TRBV27 and TRBJ2-6. The CDR3 loop spans 16 amino acids. CDR1 is MNHEY and CDR2 is SMNVEV in the germline V gene (reference sequence). CDR3 region: CASSLRSSAGANVLTF.

The chain carries TRBV30 and TRBJ1-2; TCRdb lists TRBD1, though no DNA is available to test this call. The CDR3 contains 15 residues. Germline loops: CDR1 GTSNPN, CDR2 SVGIG (reference sequence). The CDR3 region is CAWSGVGRGVYGYTF.

The chain recombines TRBV5-1 with TRBJ1-1; no DNA is available, so the TRBD1 call from TCRdb remains unchecked. CDR3 length: 13 residues. Per the germline V gene, CDR1 is SGHRS and CDR2 is YFSETQ. This chain's CDR3 is CASSPDRPYEAFF.

This chain joins TRBV7-9 and TRBJ2-1; TCRdb names TRBD1, which stays unverified in the absence of DNA. The CDR3 loop spans 15 amino acids. The V gene's germline CDR1 is SEHNR and CDR2 FQNEAQ (reference sequence). CDR3 in amino acids: CASSAPGASYNEQFF.

The chain employs TRBV30 and TRBJ2-1. The germline V gene encodes CDR1 GTSNPN and CDR2 SVGIG (reference sequence). CDR3 length: 15 residues. The CDR3 here is CAWRMSANSYNEQFF.

The rearrangement links TRBV21-1 to TRBJ1-5; the D call of TRBD1 rests on TCRdb alone, since no DNA is present to check it. TRBV21-1 is marked as a pseudogene. The CDR3 is 19 residues long. This CDR3 is CASSCTRALSRWRNQPQHF.

CDR3 amino acids: CASSFGQGRAEQFF. The chain uses TRBV5-1 and TRBJ2-1; the D gene TCRdb calls, TRBD1, cannot be checked with no DNA. The CDR3 extends over 14 amino acids. The germline gives CDR1 SGHRS, CDR2 YFSETQ. The whole variable domain, remainder taken from reference TRBV5-1 and TRBJ2-1, is KAGVTQTPRYLIKTRGQQVTLSCSPISGHRSVSWYQQTPGQGLQFLFEYFSETQRNKGNFPGRFSGRQFSNSRSEMNVSTLELGDSALYLCASSFGQGRAEQFFGPGTRLTVL.

The chain uses TRBV29-1 and TRBJ2-5. Germline V gene data show CDR1 as SQVTM and CDR2 as ANQGSEA. This CDR3 spans 11 amino acids. The CDR3 is CSVSTGETQYF. Supplemented by reference TRBV29-1 and TRBJ2-5, the full variable domain reads SAVISQKPSRDICQRGTSLTIQCQVDSQVTMMFWYRQQPGQSLTLIATANQGSEATYESGFVIDKFPISRPNLTFSTLTVSNMSPEDSSIYLCSVSTGETQYFGPGTRLLVL.

This chain's CDR3 is CASRGQGSGANVLTF. The gene calls are TRBV12-3 or TRBV12-4 and TRBJ2-6. CDR3 size: 15 residues.

The chain combines TRBV18 with TRBJ2-7. CDR3 length: 13 amino acids. Germline CDR1 is KGHSH and CDR2 is LQKENI. The CDR3 loop reads CASSSSSSYEQYF.

The gene calls are TRBV11-3 and TRBJ1-6. Germline V gives CDR1 SGHNT, CDR2 YENEEA. The CDR3 extends over 12 amino acids. The chain's CDR3 is CASSFKSSPLHF. Full variable domain (outside the CDR3, taken from reference TRBV11-3 and TRBJ1-6): EAGVVQSPRYKIIEKKQPVAFWCNPISGHNTLYWYLQNLGQGPELLIRYENEEAVDDSQLPKDRFSAERLKGVDSTLKIQPAELGDSAVYLCASSFKSSPLHFGNGTRLTVT.

The chain is built from TRBV6-5 and TRBJ1-5; TCRdb selects TRBD1, and the lack of DNA leaves this call unchecked. Germline V gives CDR1 MNHEY, CDR2 SVGAGI. The CDR3 contains 16 residues. The CDR3 sequence: CASSPTGTGGLQPQHF.